A single sample gave rise to the 22 T cell receptor beta chains below, sequenced in a study of T cells after yellow fever vaccination. TCRdb independently ran MiXCR on the 5' RACE reads; one entry per CDR3 protein. The table records nearly 550,000 distinct CDR3 sequences, 15% to 20% of them present only once. Sequenced here: PBMCs, sampled 15 days after the yellow fever booster vaccination. These receptors all come from a man between 25 and 39 years old who received the YFV17D yellow fever vaccine.

This clonotype was counted between two and nine times. This sequence joins TRBV20-1 and TRBJ1-1; possibly TRBD1 for D (6 bases). The CDR3 consists of 14 residues. V lost 7 bases to trimming and J lost 1 base, with 16 bases between them. The germline CDR1 and CDR2 sequences are DFQATT and SNEGSKA (reference sequence). CDR3 protein: CSDATGGPNTEAFF. The CDR3, as DNA: TGCAGTGACGCAACGGGGGGGCCGAACACTGAAGCTTTCTTT.

The chain has TRBV21-1 and TRBJ2-2; TRBD2, the D gene given by the table, was not confirmed from the DNA. TRBV21-1 is described as a pseudogene. The CDR3 consists of 16 residues. The CDR3 loop is CASSTPGLAGTGELFF. The CDR3 DNA sequence: TGTGCCAGCAGCACACCGGGACTAGCGGGCACCGGGGAGCTGTTTTTT.

This clonotype was detected a few times. This chain joins TRBV7-9 and TRBJ2-3; no clear D. Germline V gene lookup returns CDR1 SEHNR and CDR2 FQNEAQ (reference sequence). This CDR3 has 14 amino acids. V lost 4 bases, J lost 4 bases, and 12 bases lay in between. The CDR3 sequence is CASSSIGRADTQYF. In DNA form, the CDR3 reads TGTGCCAGCAGCTCCATCGGACGAGCAGATACGCAGTATTTT.

This clonotype was detected only a few times. The DNA of the CDR3 is TGCGCCAGCAGCTTCTCAGGAGTATTGTCAGAGACCCAGTACTTC. It codes for CASSFSGVLSETQYF. This chain links TRBV5-1 with TRBJ2-5; D is ambiguous. This CDR3 is 15 amino acids long. Trimming shortened V by 2 bases and J by 4 bases, and 15 bases separated the two germline ends. CDR1 SGHRS and CDR2 YFSETQ come from the germline V gene.

The chain links TRBV6-5 to TRBJ2-3, with 8 nucleotides matching TRBD1. The germline CDR1 and CDR2 sequences are MNHEY and SVGAGI. Trimming took 0 bases from V and 4 from J; bases not matched to a gene: 3. This CDR3 spans 15 amino acids. The CDR3 is CASSYSDRGPDTQYF. The CDR3 DNA reads TGTGCCAGCAGTTACTCCGACAGGGGCCCAGATACGCAGTATTTT.

In this sample, this clonotype turned up a few times. The V and J genes are TRBV7-2 and TRBJ2-3; D not certain. This CDR3 spans 13 amino acids. The V gene lost 5 bases and the J gene lost 5 bases, with 11 bases spanning the gap. Looked up from germline, CDR1 is SGHTA and CDR2 is FQGNSA. This chain's CDR3 is CASSTQTGDTQYF. The DNA for the CDR3 is TGTGCCAGCAGCACCCAAACCGGAGATACGCAGTATTTT. Variable domain in full (rest from reference TRBV7-2 and TRBJ2-3): GAGVSQSPSNKVTEKGKDVELRCDPISGHTALYWYRQSLGQGLEFLIYFQGNSAPDKSGLPSDRFSAERTGGSVSTLTIQRTQQEDSAVYLCASSTQTGDTQYFGPGTRLTVL.

This clonotype was observed at least ten times. The rearrangement joins TRBV7-2 to TRBJ2-7; D may be TRBD1 (6 bases). The CDR3 is 14 residues long. Germline V gives CDR1 SGHTA, CDR2 FQGNSA. Trimming cost V 2 bases and J 2 bases, with 10 bases left between them. CDR3 sequence reads: CASSLLQGTYEQYF. The CDR3 nucleotides read TGTGCCAGCAGCTTACTGCAGGGGACCTACGAGCAGTACTTC. Variable domain in full (rest from reference TRBV7-2 and TRBJ2-7): GAGVSQSPSNKVTEKGKDVELRCDPISGHTALYWYRQSLGQGLEFLIYFQGNSAPDKSGLPSDRFSAERTGGSVSTLTIQRTQQEDSAVYLCASSLLQGTYEQYFGPGTRLTVT.

J is TRBJ1-2 and V is TRBV29-1, with TRBD1 as a possible D gene (6 bases). Trimming removed 2 bases at V and 8 bases at J, with 21 bases between. Germline-derived CDR1 and CDR2 are SQVTM and ANQGSEA. The CDR3 runs to 15 residues. The CDR3 spells CSVESPPQGLGGYTF. CDR3 bases: TGCAGCGTTGAATCCCCGCCGCAGGGGCTGGGGGGCTACACCTTC.

The chain combines TRBV29-1 with TRBJ2-3; 11 nucleotides align to TRBD1. The CDR3 totals 13 residues. Germline-derived CDR1 and CDR2 are SQVTM and ANQGSEA. With V trimmed by 5 bases and J by 4 bases, 2 bases remained unmatched. CDR3 loop: CSVRTGGPDTQYF. The CDR3 nucleotides read TGCAGCGTTCGGACAGGGGGCCCAGATACGCAGTATTTT.

This clonotype was detected only a few times. The rearrangement links TRBV10-3 to TRBJ2-1, with TRBD2 matching over 12 bases. Germline CDR1 is ENHRY and CDR2 is SYGVKD. CDR3 length equals 13 residues. The trim removed 8 bases at V and 10 bases at J, leaving 6 bases unmatched. The CDR3: CAIRLAGDEEQFF. The CDR3 DNA sequence: TGTGCCATCCGACTAGCGGGGGATGAGGAGCAGTTCTTC.

This clonotype was detected a few times. The genes are TRBV7-2 and TRBJ2-1; TRBD2 aligns across 7 bases. There are 15 residues in the CDR3. The V segment lost 4 bases and the J segment 4 bases; nucleotides outside the gene matches: 7. Germline V gene lookup returns CDR1 SGHTA and CDR2 FQGNSA. CDR3 bases: TGTGCCAGCAGCTCAGGACTAGGGACTTACAATGAGCAGTTCTTC. It encodes CASSSGLGTYNEQFF.

The rearrangement uses TRBV5-5 and TRBJ2-7; D tentatively fits TRBD1 or TRBD2 (5 bases each). The CDR3 spans 15 residues. Germline V gene sequence: CDR1 SGHKS, CDR2 YYEKEE (reference sequence). V shed 0 bases and J shed 1 base, with 11 bases lying between them. The CDR3 nucleotides read TGTGCCAGCAGCTTGGTAGAGGGACGTTCCTACGAGCAGTACTTC. This gives the protein CASSLVEGRSYEQYF.

The chain uses TRBV14 and TRBJ2-1, with D hard to call. CDR1 and CDR2 (germline): SGHDN, FVKESK. V was clipped by 0 bases and J by 7 bases, with 7 bases between them. The CDR3 extends over 13 amino acids. The CDR3 region is CASSQDLGNEQFF. The DNA for the CDR3 is TGTGCCAGCAGCCAAGATCTAGGAAATGAGCAGTTCTTC.

The J gene is TRBJ2-3, the V gene TRBV12-3 or TRBV12-4; 9 nucleotides align to TRBD2. Germline trimming cut 4 bases from V and 10 bases from J; bases unmatched to any gene: 12. The CDR3 has 15 residues. CDR3 region: CASSSSLSGREAQYF. CDR3 nucleotides: TGTGCCAGCAGTTCTAGTCTTAGCGGGAGAGAGGCGCAGTATTTT.

J is TRBJ2-5 and V is TRBV29-1; possibly TRBD2 for D (6 bases). The CDR3 is made up of 13 amino acids. Germline lookup yields CDR1 SQVTM and CDR2 ANQGSEA. Trimming shortened V by 6 bases and J by 5 bases, and 16 bases separated the two germline ends. The CDR3 nucleotides are TGCAGCGTAGGCCTAGCGTCCGGGGAGACCCAGTACTTC. Amino acids: CSVGLASGETQYF.

This clonotype was recorded at least ten times. The rearrangement joins TRBV7-9 to TRBJ2-5; D is undetermined. V lost 5 bases and J 5 bases, leaving 9 bases between the germline ends. CDR1 and CDR2 (germline): SEHNR, FQNEAQ (reference sequence). The CDR3 runs to 12 residues. The CDR3 sequence is CASSASTETQYF. CDR3 nucleotide sequence: TGTGCCAGCAGCGCAAGTACTGAGACCCAGTACTTC.

The DNA for the CDR3 is TGTGCCAGCAGTCTTAACACACCCTACGAGCAGTACTTC. Protein: CASSLNTPYEQYF. This sequence joins TRBV12-3 or TRBV12-4 and TRBJ2-7, with D uncertain. This CDR3 spans 13 amino acids. Trimming shortened V by 5 bases and J by 2 bases, and 10 bases separated the two germline ends.

This clonotype was found a few times. The chain uses TRBV4-3 and TRBJ2-2, with D perhaps matching TRBD1 (5 bases). The CDR3 runs to 13 residues. The germline CDR1 and CDR2 sequences are LGHNA and YSLEER. V shed 0 bases and J shed 12 bases, with 11 bases lying between them. The CDR3 spells CASSQDHRTKLFF. The CDR3 nucleotides read TGCGCCAGCAGCCAAGATCACCGGACAAAGCTGTTTTTT.

This clonotype appeared a few times. V and J are TRBV4-3 and TRBJ2-3; 9 bases agree with TRBD2. Germline CDR1 and CDR2: LGHNA and YSLEER. The CDR3 consists of 15 residues. The V and J ends lost 3 bases and 6 bases, in that order; junction bases with no gene match: 7. The CDR3 region has the DNA TGCGCCAGCAGCCAGGTTAGCGGGAGAGCGGATACGCAGTATTTT. Protein product: CASSQVSGRADTQYF.

A few counts support this clonotype. The CDR3 bases are TGTGCCAGCAGCGTAGCTCCAGGGGAGGACATTCAGTACTTC. This sequence encodes CASSVAPGEDIQYF. The chain recombines TRBV9 with TRBJ2-4, with D possibly being TRBD1 or TRBD2 (6 bases each). V lost 0 bases and J 8 bases, leaving 12 bases between the germline ends. CDR1 and CDR2 from the germline V gene are SGDLS and YYNGEE. The CDR3 has 14 residues.

This chain joins TRBV11-2 and TRBJ2-3, with 7 nucleotides matching TRBD2. The junction had 16 bases not matched to a gene; V was cut back by 3 bases and J by 4 bases. Germline CDR1 SGHAT, CDR2 FQNNGV. The CDR3 runs 18 residues. DNA for the CDR3: TGTGCCAGCAGCTTTCGTGGTTTTCGGGGGGAGGGCCCAGATACGCAGTATTTT. It translates to CASSFRGFRGEGPDTQYF.

This clonotype has a handful of counts. This chain links TRBV20-1 with TRBJ2-6; D unclear. Germline V gene sequence: CDR1 DFQATT, CDR2 SNEGSKA (reference sequence). CDR3 length: 16 amino acids. The V end lost 3 bases, the J end lost 2 bases, and 14 bases lay between the germline ends. The CDR3 DNA sequence: TGCAGTGCTAGGGAAGGCACAAAGGCTGGGGCCAACGTCCTGACTTTC. It encodes CSAREGTKAGANVLTF.